The TCR beta chain under discussion was sequenced for a study of T-cell memory formation after mild COVID-19. This CDR3 is 14 amino acids long. Between the trimmed V and J ends, which lost 3 bases and 6 bases, there was a span of 15 bases. TCRdb re-called the 5' RACE reads through MiXCR, storing one row per CDR3 protein. The sample yields hundreds of thousands of distinct CDR3 sequences, 20% to 25% seen once. Of note for this clonotype: No antigen is known for it.

Findings and limits, study-wide: Largely, contracting CD4+ clones fell within CM and EM, and contracting CD8+ clones within EMRA.

The sample comprised PBMCs or a T cell subset sorted from them (not recorded which). The source of this sequence is an adult woman who had mild COVID-19 (a few samples of this study predate the infection). Cell type and time point are not known. The chain uses TRBV12-3 or TRBV12-4 and TRBJ2-7; weak D call: TRBD2 (5 bases). Here the CDR3 DNA reads TGTGCCAGCAGTTTGCAGAGAGGGCCCTCCGAGCAGTACTTC. As protein: CASSLQRGPSEQYF.